These 25 T cell receptor beta chains were sequenced from one sample in a study of multiple sclerosis patients with progressive multifocal leukoencephalopathy. Time point given: time of PML onset. Sequencing used immunoSEQ multiplex PCR; TCRdb keeps in-frame clones, though not all of them. This table has approximately 30,000 clones, roughly 89% appearing once. Sequenced material: PBMCs, taken from a patient treated with natalizumab. The source is a woman aged 40 to 50 with progressive multifocal leukoencephalopathy.

This rearrangement joins TRBV5-4 to TRBJ2-5; D may be TRBD2 (5 bases). V lost 0 bases and J lost 5, with 17 bases in between. This CDR3 is 16 amino acids long. Germline CDR1 reads SGHNT; CDR2 reads YYREEE (reference sequence). The CDR3 bases are TGTGCCAGCAGCTTGGAGGGTGCGCGGGTGGTGGAGACCCAGTACTTC. It yields the protein CASSLEGARVVETQYF.

The gene calls are TRBV10-1 and TRBJ2-1; TRBD2 matches at 9 bases. CDR1 WNHNN and CDR2 SYGVQD come from the germline V gene (reference sequence). Trimming at V came to 3 bases and at J to 7 bases, leaving 7 bases not matched to a gene. The CDR3 contains 15 residues. This CDR3 is CASSDGLASRNEQFF. The CDR3 DNA follows: TGCGCCAGCAGTGATGGACTAGCGTCAAGGAATGAGCAGTTCTTC.

About this clone: In the same sample, other DNA sequences code for this CDR3. The chain uses TRBV18 and TRBJ2-1, with 7 bases identical to TRBD2. Germline V gene lookup returns CDR1 KGHSH and CDR2 LQKENI. The CDR3 covers 16 residues. V was clipped by 0 bases and J by 0 bases; unmatched bases: 2. CDR3 residues: CASSPPGGSSYNEQFF. As DNA, the CDR3 is TGTGCCAGCTCACCACCGGGCGGGAGCTCCTACAATGAGCAGTTCTTC.

This clone occurred once. V is TRBV10-2 and J is TRBJ1-2; no firm D call. Germline assignment: CDR1 WSHSY and CDR2 SAAADI. This CDR3 contains 13 residues. Trimming took 5 bases from V and 4 from J, leaving 11 bases between them. For the CDR3, the DNA is TGCGCCAGCAGTCACCGATGGGGCTATGGCTACACCTTC. Translated: CASSHRWGYGYTF.

The rearrangement joins TRBV6-6 to TRBJ2-7; perhaps TRBD2 as D (6 bases). The CDR3 has 14 residues. The V and J ends lost 5 bases and 7 bases respectively, with 18 bases between them. Germline V gene data show CDR1 as MNHNY and CDR2 as SVGAGI (reference sequence). CDR3 DNA: TGTGCCAGCAGTCCCGGGACGGCAGGAGGGGAGCAGTACTTC. It is translated as CASSPGTAGGEQYF.

The chain is built from TRBV19 and TRBJ2-1; 9 bases map to TRBD2. Unmatched junction bases numbered 2, after V lost 1 base and J lost 1 base. CDR1 and CDR2 from the germline V gene are LNHDA and SQIVND (reference sequence). The CDR3 length is 16 residues. CDR3: CASSIVSGRSYNEQFF. The CDR3 DNA follows: TGTGCCAGTAGTATAGTTAGCGGGAGATCCTACAATGAGCAGTTCTTC.

The chain joins TRBV15 to TRBJ1-6; tentative D call: TRBD1 (5 bases). CDR1 is LNHNV, CDR2 YYDKDF, per germline (reference sequence). Trimming left V 0 bases short and J 10 bases short, with 13 bases between. CDR3 length equals 15 residues. The CDR3 coding sequence is TGTGCCACCAGCAGAGATTCGCAGGGAAGGTCACCCCTCCACTTT. This translates into CATSRDSQGRSPLHF. Drawing the rest from reference TRBV15 and TRBJ1-6, the complete variable domain is DAMVIQNPRYQVTQFGKPVTLSCSQTLNHNVMYWYQQKSSQAPKLLFHYYDKDFNNEADTPDNFQSRRPNTSFCFLDIRSPGLGDTAMYLCATSRDSQGRSPLHFGNGTRLTVT.

This clone was recorded once. CDR3 region: CASSLPSPLEYF. CDR3 sequence (DNA): TGTGCCAGCAGCTTGCCTAGTCCGTTGGAGTATTTT. The chain joins TRBV5-8 to TRBJ2-3; D is undetermined. The CDR3 sequence is 12 residues long. V shed 1 base and J shed 13 bases, with 13 bases lying between them. Looked up from germline, CDR1 is SGHTS and CDR2 is YDEGEE. The variable domain in full, completed from reference TRBV5-8 and TRBJ2-3, reads EAGVTQSPTHLIKTRGQQATLRCSPISGHTSVYWYQQALGLGLQFLLWYDEGEERNRGNFPPRFSGRQFPNYSSELNVNALELEDSALYLCASSLPSPLEYFGPGTRLTVL.

V usage is TRBV19 and J usage is TRBJ2-4; D is possibly TRBD1 (6 bases). CDR1 is LNHDA and CDR2 is SQIVND in the germline V gene (reference sequence). The CDR3 runs to 15 residues. V lost 5 bases, J lost 0 bases, and 11 bases lay in between. CDR3 DNA sequence: TGTGCCAGTAGTGACAGGTTGATAGCCAAAAACATTCAGTACTTC. This sequence encodes CASSDRLIAKNIQYF.

The genes are TRBV28 and TRBJ2-7; tentative D call: TRBD1 (6 bases). The germline V gene encodes CDR1 MDHEN and CDR2 SYDVKM. The CDR3 covers 16 residues. Trimming removed 7 bases from V and 7 bases from J, with 26 bases in between. The CDR3 protein is CASTSLLTGNSGEQYF. The CDR3 nucleotides read TGTGCCAGCACCTCCCTCCTAACAGGGAACTCGGGGGAGCAGTACTTC.

The rearrangement links TRBV29-1 to TRBJ2-7, with D unclear. The V end lost 4 bases, the J end lost 2 bases, and 12 bases lay between the germline ends. Germline loops: CDR1 SQVTM, CDR2 ANQGSEA. The CDR3 spans 13 residues. CDR3 loop: CSVAPLGAYEQYF. The CDR3 DNA reads TGCAGCGTTGCACCGCTTGGGGCCTACGAGCAGTACTTC.

The rearrangement uses TRBV4-2 and TRBJ1-2; unclear D gene. Germline values: CDR1 LGHNA, CDR2 YNFKEQ. The CDR3 is 14 residues long. Trimming cost V 3 bases and J 2 bases, with 10 bases left between them. In DNA form, the CDR3 reads TGTGCCAGCAGCCAGGATCCAACAAACTATGGCTACACCTTC. It yields the protein CASSQDPTNYGYTF.

Notes on this clone: The same CDR3 can be traced to other DNA sequences in this sample. This chain joins TRBV7-3 and TRBJ2-3; TRBD1 aligns across 10 bases. Germline V gives CDR1 SGHTA, CDR2 FQGTGA. Trimming cost V 6 bases and J 4 bases; bases outside gene matches: 4. The CDR3 is made up of 14 amino acids. The CDR3 nucleotides read TGTGCCAGCAGTCCGGGACAGGGGCCAGATACGCAGTATTTT. This encodes CASSPGQGPDTQYF. Variable domain in full (rest from reference TRBV7-3 and TRBJ2-3): GAGVSQTPSNKVTEKGKYVELRCDPISGHTALYWYRQSLGQGPEFLIYFQGTGAADDSGLPNDRFFAVRPEGSVSTLKIQRTERGDSAVYLCASSPGQGPDTQYFGPGTRLTVL.

The chain carries TRBV27 and TRBJ2-7; TRBD2 is a possible D gene (6 bases). Germline CDR1 and CDR2: MNHEY and SMNVEV (reference sequence). V dropped 4 bases and J dropped 2 bases, with 12 bases sitting between them. The CDR3 contains 14 residues. The CDR3 protein is CASSSGGAPYEQYF. Written as DNA, the CDR3 is TGTGCCAGCAGTTCCGGGGGTGCCCCCTACGAGCAGTACTTC.

The chain has TRBV7-2 and TRBJ2-7; 11 nucleotides line up with TRBD1. With 5 bases clipped from V and 3 bases from J, the junction kept 9 bases outside the gene matches. This CDR3 contains 16 residues. Germline values: CDR1 SGHTA, CDR2 FQGNSA. The CDR3 sequence is CASSLGSGTGGYEQYF. CDR3 nucleotide sequence: TGTGCCAGCAGCCTAGGGTCTGGGACAGGGGGCTACGAGCAGTACTTC.

As to this clone: The sample carries other DNA sequences with the same CDR3. The chain couples TRBV11-3 to TRBJ2-1, with 10 bases fitting TRBD2. The CDR3 spans 16 residues. With 4 bases clipped from V and 0 bases from J, the junction kept 3 bases outside the gene matches. CDR1 and CDR2 from the germline V gene are SGHNT and YENEEA. CDR3 in DNA: TGTGCCAGCAGCTCTCGGACTAGCGGCTCCTACAATGAGCAGTTCTTC. Residues: CASSSRTSGSYNEQFF. Looking up the rest from reference TRBV11-3 and TRBJ2-1 gives the full variable domain: EAGVVQSPRYKIIEKKQPVAFWCNPISGHNTLYWYLQNLGQGPELLIRYENEEAVDDSQLPKDRFSAERLKGVDSTLKIQPAELGDSAVYLCASSSRTSGSYNEQFFGPGTRLTVL.

V and J are TRBV28 and TRBJ2-3, with 8 bases that match TRBD2. Germline CDR1 reads MDHEN; CDR2 reads SYDVKM. CDR3 length: 16 amino acids. Germline trimming cut 6 bases from V and 2 bases from J; bases unmatched to any gene: 10. CDR3 in DNA: TGTGCCAGCAGAACACAACTAGCGGAGGTCACAGATACGCAGTATTTT. It encodes CASRTQLAEVTDTQYF.

The chain employs TRBV20-1 and TRBJ2-5; 9 bases line up with TRBD1. J was trimmed by 11 bases and V by 6 bases; bases with no gene match: 7. The CDR3 is 11 amino acids. Germline lookup yields CDR1 DFQATT and CDR2 SNEGSKA (reference sequence). The DNA for the CDR3 is TGCAGTGCCCAGGACAGGGGTCGGCAGTACTTC. Protein product: CSAQDRGRQYF.

The CDR3, as DNA: TGCGCCAGCAGCCAGAAAGGTACAGGCAATGAAAAACTGTTTTTT. This sequence encodes CASSQKGTGNEKLFF. The J gene is TRBJ1-4, the V gene TRBV4-1; possible D gene TRBD1, 5 bases. The CDR3 is 15 residues long. Deletions cut 3 bases from V and 5 bases from J, with 13 bases between. The germline CDR1 and CDR2 sequences are MGHRA and YSYEKL.

This sequence joins TRBV30 and TRBJ1-2; 10 bases map to TRBD1. This CDR3 is built from 14 residues. In germline, CDR1 is GTSNPN, CDR2 SVGIG (reference sequence). V dropped 2 bases and J dropped 2; count of bases not matched to a gene: 2. The chain's CDR3 is CAWSRTGGNYGYTF. The DNA for the CDR3 is TGTGCCTGGAGTAGGACAGGGGGAAACTATGGCTACACCTTC.

The V gene is TRBV12-5, the J gene TRBJ1-1; a weak D match, TRBD1 (6 bases). The CDR3 is 13 amino acids. V gave up 5 bases and J gave up 11 bases, with 18 bases separating them. Looked up from germline, CDR1 is LGHNT and CDR2 is FRNRAP. CDR3 nucleotide sequence: TGTGCTAGTGGTCGCCCGACAGGAGGGGCGGCTTTCTTT. It translates to CASGRPTGGAAFF.

This chain joins TRBV28 and TRBJ1-2; perhaps TRBD1 as D (5 bases). Trimming left V 2 bases short and J 7 bases short, with 11 bases between. The CDR3 runs to 13 residues. The germline V gene encodes CDR1 MDHEN and CDR2 SYDVKM. The CDR3: CASSLEGRRGYTF. Written as DNA, the CDR3 is TGTGCCAGCAGTTTAGAGGGGCGCCGTGGCTACACCTTC.

This clone was counted only a few times. The chain is built from TRBV7-6 and TRBJ1-2; 9 positions match TRBD1. The CDR3 runs 13 residues. The ends lost 3 bases at V and 7 bases at J; junction bases unmatched: 3. Germline V gene lookup returns CDR1 SGHVS and CDR2 FNYEAQ. The CDR3 DNA reads TGTGCCAGCAGCTTGGGACAGGGTTTTGGCTACACCTTC. This translates into CASSLGQGFGYTF.

The chain recombines TRBV19 with TRBJ2-7; D ambiguous. The CDR3 has 14 amino acids. V was shortened by 3 bases and J by 0 bases, with 9 bases between the two germline ends. Per the germline V gene, CDR1 is LNHDA and CDR2 is SQIVND (reference sequence). CDR3 residues: CASSITGSSYEQYF. The CDR3 DNA follows: TGTGCCAGTAGTATCACCGGATCCTCCTACGAGCAGTACTTC.

Only one count was recorded for this clone. The gene calls are TRBV5-3 and TRBJ1-2; D remains unclear. TRBV5-3 is sorted into the ORF group, with uncertain function. V was clipped by 4 bases and J by 0 bases, with 19 bases between them. The CDR3 runs 17 residues. CDR3 in DNA: TGTGCCAGAAGCCCTCCCAGAGCCGACGGGACTAACTATGGCTACACCTTC. Translated, it gives CARSPPRADGTNYGYTF.